The T cell receptor (beta chain) described here comes from a study of metastatic and nonmetastatic thyroid tumors. TCRdb reanalyzed the PCR reads via MiXCR. Found here are about 7,600 clones, 25% to 30% of them singletons; the top ten hold around 20%. The J segment lost 8 bases and the V segment lost 4 bases, leaving 12 bases of the junction unmatched. The germline V gene has CDR1 GTSNPN and CDR2 SVGIG (reference sequence). CDR3 size: 14 residues. Ahead of thyroid surgery, no patient had received treatment of any kind. V usage is TRBV30 and J usage is TRBJ1-2, with 8 bases identical to TRBD1. Sample: adjacent normal tissue. This clonotype originated in a female donor with papillary thyroid cancer or a benign thyroid nodule (not recorded which). Some clones in this sample may be carry-over from other donors' samples. The CDR3 DNA is TGTGCCTGGATGGTTGGCAGGGGGCGTCAGGGCTACACCTTC. Translating gives CAWMVGRGRQGYTF.